These 9 T cell receptor beta chains share one sample of origin, sequenced in a study of cytomegalovirus exposure and HLA in healthy donors. In the PCR, 60 Vbeta and 13 Jbeta primers were used. Measured with immunoSEQ multiplex PCR; TCRdb has only the in-frame clones, and not every one. The sample records roughly 200,000 clones, 70% to 80% being singletons. The sample consisted of PBMCs. Receptors were obtained from a woman aged 25 to 39 in good health and CMV-seronegative.

The J gene is TRBJ2-3, the V gene TRBV30; 7 nucleotides line up with TRBD1. The CDR3 is 15 residues long. Germline CDR1 reads GTSNPN; CDR2 reads SVGIG (reference sequence). V lost 6 bases, J lost 1 base, and 10 bases stayed unmatched. CDR3 region: CACVYRDRGTDTQYF. The CDR3, as DNA: TGTGCCTGTGTGTATCGTGACAGGGGCACAGATACGCAGTATTTT.

V is TRBV9 and J is TRBJ1-4; D uncertain. CDR3 length: 14 residues. V gave up 0 bases and J gave up 7 bases, with 10 bases separating them. Germline assignment: CDR1 SGDLS and CDR2 YYNGEE. CDR3 loop: CASSVDTVPEKLFF. In DNA, the CDR3 is TGTGCCAGCAGCGTAGACACAGTACCTGAAAAACTGTTTTTT.

V gene TRBV5-6 combines with J gene TRBJ2-1; no clear D. The germline gives CDR1 SGHDT, CDR2 YYEEEE. The V end lost 0 bases, the J end lost 1 base, and 14 bases lay between the germline ends. This CDR3 is built from 17 residues. The DNA for the CDR3 is TGTGCCAGCAGCTTGGCTGATGGTTCGGTATCCTACAATGAGCAGTTCTTC. Protein product: CASSLADGSVSYNEQFF.

The chain couples TRBV28 to TRBJ2-1; tentative D call: TRBD1 (5 bases). With 6 bases removed from V and 4 bases from J, the gap between germline ends came to 28 bases. CDR3 length: 19 amino acids. The germline V gene has CDR1 MDHEN and CDR2 SYDVKM. For the CDR3, the DNA is TGTGCCAGCAGAACAGGCCTGGGGTCAATGAAAAGTACGTACAATGAGCAGTTCTTC. Protein: CASRTGLGSMKSTYNEQFF.

The rearrangement uses TRBV29-1 and TRBJ2-3; 10 bases align to TRBD2. V gave up 4 bases and J gave up 3 bases; unmatched junction bases: 7. Looked up from germline, CDR1 is SQVTM and CDR2 is ANQGSEA. The CDR3 contains 15 residues. The CDR3 sequence: CSVAWTSGITDTQYF. The CDR3 coding sequence is TGCAGCGTTGCATGGACTAGCGGAATAACAGATACGCAGTATTTT.

In this sample, this clone turned up a few times. The V and J genes are TRBV5-8 and TRBJ1-4, with D possibly TRBD1 on 6 matching bases. Trimming left V 4 bases short and J 6 bases short, with 16 bases between. CDR3 size: 15 residues. In germline, CDR1 is SGHTS, CDR2 YDEGEE. CDR3 bases: TGTGCCAGCAGCACCCGCTTTCAGGGGTATGAAAAACTGTTTTTT. Its translation: CASSTRFQGYEKLFF.

The chain has TRBV9 and TRBJ1-2, with 8 positions matching TRBD1. The germline CDR1 and CDR2 sequences are SGDLS and YYNGEE. The J segment lost 2 bases and the V segment lost 1 base, leaving 13 bases of the junction unmatched. The CDR3 loop spans 18 amino acids. This CDR3 is CASSVFPPRGPPNYGYTF. CDR3 DNA: TGTGCCAGCAGCGTATTTCCTCCCAGGGGGCCCCCGAACTATGGCTACACCTTC.

The chain combines TRBV18 with TRBJ2-7; D is perhaps TRBD1 (6 bases). The CDR3 has 14 residues. In germline, CDR1 is KGHSH, CDR2 LQKENI. The germline V and J ends were trimmed by 6 bases and 3 bases, with 15 bases remaining between them. DNA of the CDR3: TGTGCCAGCTCGGGCCCAGGGGACCTCTACGAGCAGTACTTC. Translation: CASSGPGDLYEQYF. Drawing the rest from reference TRBV18 and TRBJ2-7, the complete variable domain is NAGVMQNPRHLVRRRGQEARLRCSPMKGHSHVYWYRQLPEEGLKFMVYLQKENIIDESGMPKERFSAEFPKEGPSILRIQQVVRGDSAAYFCASSGPGDLYEQYFGPGTRLTVT.

The chain carries TRBV6-5 and TRBJ1-1, with D maybe TRBD1 (6 bases). The germline V gene encodes CDR1 MNHEY and CDR2 SVGAGI. V was pared by 5 bases and J by 3 bases, with 13 bases between. The CDR3 covers 14 residues. CDR3 residues: CASSESGHYTEAFF. DNA of the CDR3: TGTGCCAGCAGTGAATCGGGACATTACACTGAAGCTTTCTTT.